This T cell receptor (beta chain) is drawn from a study of CD8+ T cells in alopecia areata. Study findings and constraints: Researchers report lesional scalp, most notably alopecia totalis/universalis, outstripped normal scalp in clonality. TCR sharing across patients was less clear than in mice, possibly HLA-related.

The sorting of PBMCs gave CD4+ and CD8+ T cells. This clone was recorded a few times. What it recognizes is unknown. It was cDNA, reverse transcribed from extracted RNA, that served as the sequencing template. Assay used: immunoSEQ multiplex PCR; TCRdb lists only in-frame clones, some missing. This sample yields roughly 150,000 clones, of which 55% are seen a single time; more than 4.5% belongs to the top ten. This CDR3 is built from 13 residues. Germline-derived CDR1 and CDR2 are SQVTM and ANQGSEA. The V and J ends lost 5 bases and 0 bases respectively, with 10 bases between them. The V call is TRBV29-1, the J call TRBJ1-1; D is undetermined. This receptor was taken from a human donor in good health. Source material: CD4+ T cells sorted from blood. CDR3 sequence: CSVRERLNTEAFF. CDR3 nucleotide sequence: TGCAGCGTTCGGGAACGATTGAACACTGAAGCTTTCTTT.